The present entry profiles one T cell receptor (beta chain) with its context. No conserved phenylalanine or tryptophan is present at the end of the CDR3, so a read error is the likely explanation. CDR3 regions were amplified by Arm-PCR using iRepertoire HTBI primers to build TCR beta libraries. TCRdb passed the multiplex PCR reads through MiXCR, listing each CDR3 protein once. Here the sample spans 420,000 or so distinct CDR3 sequences, about 15% being singletons. These data are taken from a study of regulatory T cells in long-lasting Graves disease. The CDR3 has 14 amino acids. Germline V gives CDR1 SEHNR, CDR2 FQNEAQ (reference sequence). As for time point: newly diagnosed GD, antithyroid drugs for less than 3 months. There was RNA extracted from PBMCs, and the TCR library was made from it. The data were also submitted as part of a second study, on T cells in Graves' hyperthyroidism and ophthalmopathy.

The source material was peripheral blood mononuclear cells (PBMCs), sampled at new diagnosis, from a patient treated with antithyroid drugs. The chain is built from TRBV7-9 and TRBJ2-1; no firm D call. The J call may not be correct, given that the DNA end is closer to TRBJ2-5. The receptor's source is a woman aged 18 to 35 with Graves disease. CDR3 loop: CASSLDPTQETQYL. For the CDR3, the DNA is TGTGCCAGCAGCTTAGACCCCACCCAAGAGACCCAGTACCTC.